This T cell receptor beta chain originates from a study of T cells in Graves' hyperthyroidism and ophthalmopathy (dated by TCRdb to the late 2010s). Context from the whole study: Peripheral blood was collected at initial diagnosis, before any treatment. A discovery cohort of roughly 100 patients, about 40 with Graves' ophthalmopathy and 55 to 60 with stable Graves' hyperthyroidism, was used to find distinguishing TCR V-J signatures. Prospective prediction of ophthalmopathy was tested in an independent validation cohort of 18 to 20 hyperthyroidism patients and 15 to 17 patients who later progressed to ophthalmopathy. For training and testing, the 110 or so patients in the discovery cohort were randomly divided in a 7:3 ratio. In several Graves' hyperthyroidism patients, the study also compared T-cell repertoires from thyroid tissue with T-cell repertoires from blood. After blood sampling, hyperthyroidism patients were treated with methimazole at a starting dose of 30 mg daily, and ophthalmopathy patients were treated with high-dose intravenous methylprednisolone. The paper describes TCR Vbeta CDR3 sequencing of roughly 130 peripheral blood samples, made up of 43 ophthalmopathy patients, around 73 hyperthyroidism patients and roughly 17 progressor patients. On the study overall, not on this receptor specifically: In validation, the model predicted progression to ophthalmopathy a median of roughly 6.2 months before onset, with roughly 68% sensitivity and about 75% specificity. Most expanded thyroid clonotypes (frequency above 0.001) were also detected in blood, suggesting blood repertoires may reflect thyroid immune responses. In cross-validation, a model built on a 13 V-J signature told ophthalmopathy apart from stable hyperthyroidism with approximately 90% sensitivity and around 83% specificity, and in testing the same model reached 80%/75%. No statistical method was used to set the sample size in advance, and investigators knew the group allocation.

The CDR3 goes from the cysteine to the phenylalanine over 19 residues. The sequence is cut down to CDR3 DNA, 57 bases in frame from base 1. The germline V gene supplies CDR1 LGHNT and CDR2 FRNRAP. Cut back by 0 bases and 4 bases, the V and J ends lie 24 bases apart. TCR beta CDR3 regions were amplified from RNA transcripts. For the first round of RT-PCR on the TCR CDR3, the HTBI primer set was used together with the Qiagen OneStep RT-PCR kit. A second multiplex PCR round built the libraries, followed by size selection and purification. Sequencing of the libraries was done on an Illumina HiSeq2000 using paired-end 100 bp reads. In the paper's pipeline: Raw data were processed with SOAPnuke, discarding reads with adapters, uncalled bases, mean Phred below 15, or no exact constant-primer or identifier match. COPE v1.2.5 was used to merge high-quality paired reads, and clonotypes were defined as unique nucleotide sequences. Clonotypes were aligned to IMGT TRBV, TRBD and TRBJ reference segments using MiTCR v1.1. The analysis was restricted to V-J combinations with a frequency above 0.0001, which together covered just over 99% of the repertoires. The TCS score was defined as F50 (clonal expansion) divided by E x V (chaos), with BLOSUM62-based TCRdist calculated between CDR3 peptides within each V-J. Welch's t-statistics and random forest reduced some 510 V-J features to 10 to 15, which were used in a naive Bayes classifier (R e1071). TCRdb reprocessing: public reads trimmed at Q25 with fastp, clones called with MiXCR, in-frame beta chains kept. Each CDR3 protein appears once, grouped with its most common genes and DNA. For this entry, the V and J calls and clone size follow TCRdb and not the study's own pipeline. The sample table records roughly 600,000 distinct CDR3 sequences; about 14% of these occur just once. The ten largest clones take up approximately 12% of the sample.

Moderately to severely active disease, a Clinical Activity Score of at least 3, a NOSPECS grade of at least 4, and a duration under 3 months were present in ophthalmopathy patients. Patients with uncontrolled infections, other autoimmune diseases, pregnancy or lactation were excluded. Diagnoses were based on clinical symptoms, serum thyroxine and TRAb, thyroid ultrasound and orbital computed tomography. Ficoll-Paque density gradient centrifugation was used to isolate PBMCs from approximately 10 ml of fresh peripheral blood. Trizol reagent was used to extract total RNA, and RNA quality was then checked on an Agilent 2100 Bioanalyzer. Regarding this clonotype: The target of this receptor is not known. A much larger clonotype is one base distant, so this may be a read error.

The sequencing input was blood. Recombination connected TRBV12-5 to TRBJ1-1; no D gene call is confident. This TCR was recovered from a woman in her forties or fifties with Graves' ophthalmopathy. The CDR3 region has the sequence CASGLVLGRRRAMSTEAFF. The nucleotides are TGTGCTAGTGGTTTGGTATTGGGCAGGAGGAGGGCCATGAGCACTGAAGCTTTCTTT.